Below, 17 T cell receptor beta chains from the same sample are listed, as sequenced in a study of T cells in Graves' hyperthyroidism and ophthalmopathy. Amplification targeted TCR beta CDR3 regions from RNA transcripts. The HTBI primer set served for first-round RT-PCR of the TCR CDR3. Each CDR3 protein is one row after TCRdb ran MiXCR on the multiplex PCR reads. The sample records roughly 840,000 distinct CDR3 sequences, 38% being singletons. The sample consisted of blood. These receptors were obtained from a man in his late teens or twenties with Graves' hyperthyroidism.

The table lists this clonotype with a few counts. This chain's CDR3 is CSASSTDDQPQHF. The CDR3 region has the DNA TGCAGTGCTAGTTCGACAGATGATCAGCCCCAGCATTTT. V and J are TRBV20-1 and TRBJ1-5; a possible D gene is TRBD1 (5 bases). Deletions cut 3 bases from V and 5 bases from J, with 11 bases between. The CDR3 sequence is 13 residues long. Germline CDR1 DFQATT, CDR2 SNEGSKA (reference sequence).

About this clonotype: A much larger clone differs by one base, so this may be a read error. The rearrangement links TRBV29-1 to TRBJ1-1; D remains unclear. The V gene lost 4 bases and the J gene lost 5 bases, with 11 bases spanning the gap. This CDR3 spans 12 amino acids. Germline CDR1 SQVTM, CDR2 ANQGSEA. The CDR3 loop is CSVADPETEAFF. The CDR3 bases are TGCAGCGTTGCAGATCCCGAGACTGAAGCTTTCTTT.

This clonotype was counted a few times. The rearrangement links TRBV7-9 to TRBJ2-5, with D perhaps TRBD2 (5 bases). The CDR3 covers 15 residues. In germline, CDR1 is SEHNR, CDR2 FQNEAQ (reference sequence). The ends were cut back, 5 bases at V and 4 bases at J, with 17 bases in the middle. CDR3 nucleotide sequence: TGTGCCAGCAGCCAAGACCCTGGACTTTCAGAGACCCAGTACTTC. This encodes CASSQDPGLSETQYF.

This clonotype was seen a handful of times. This chain links TRBV12-3 or TRBV12-4 with TRBJ1-2, with D unclear. The CDR3 runs to 13 residues. V was pared by 7 bases and J by 5 bases, with 14 bases between. Here the CDR3 DNA reads TGTGCCAGCAACTCAGGCAGGACTTATGGCTACACCTTC. Protein product: CASNSGRTYGYTF.

This chain connects TRBV25-1 to TRBJ1-2; unclear D gene. V was clipped by 8 bases and J by 5 bases, with 12 bases between them. The CDR3 is 12 residues long. Germline CDR1 is MGHDK and CDR2 is SYGVNS. Here the CDR3 DNA reads TGTGCCAGCTTAGATAGGCTTTATGGCTACACCTTC. This sequence encodes CASLDRLYGYTF.

The V call is TRBV25-1, the J call TRBJ1-1; 10 bases are shared with TRBD1. Trimming at V came to 6 bases and at J to 2 bases, leaving 15 bases not matched to a gene. Germline V gene sequence: CDR1 MGHDK, CDR2 SYGVNS. This CDR3 spans 18 amino acids. The DNA of the CDR3 is TGTGCCAGCAGCTCGCTCCCGGGACAGGGGAGGGGAAACACTGAAGCTTTCTTT. This gives the protein CASSSLPGQGRGNTEAFF.

This clonotype was seen only once. The chain uses TRBV29-1 and TRBJ2-2, with 10 bases fitting TRBD2. There are 13 residues in the CDR3. Germline CDR1 and CDR2: SQVTM and ANQGSEA. Unmatched junction bases numbered 5, after V lost 8 bases and J lost 5 bases. CDR3 region: CSLASGGTGELFF. The CDR3 region has the DNA TGCAGCTTGGCTAGCGGGGGTACCGGGGAGCTGTTTTTT.

V is TRBV7-2 and J is TRBJ2-7, with D maybe TRBD1 (6 bases). CDR1 and CDR2 (germline): SGHTA, FQGNSA. This CDR3 region has 15 residues. V shed 5 bases and J shed 6 bases, with 20 bases lying between them. For the CDR3, the DNA is TGTGCCAGCAGCCCTCGTAGACAGGCAGATCGCGAGCAGTACTTC. It encodes CASSPRRQADREQYF. Full variable domain (rest looked up from reference TRBV7-2 and TRBJ2-7): GAGVSQSPSNKVTEKGKDVELRCDPISGHTALYWYRQSLGQGLEFLIYFQGNSAPDKSGLPSDRFSAERTGGSVSTLTIQRTQQEDSAVYLCASSPRRQADREQYFGPGTRLTVT.

This clonotype was picked up one time. The rearrangement uses TRBV9 and TRBJ2-5; weak D call: TRBD1 (6 bases). The CDR3 covers 15 residues. Between the trimmed V and J ends, which lost 1 base and 3 bases, there was a span of 13 bases. The V gene's germline CDR1 is SGDLS and CDR2 YYNGEE. The DNA for the CDR3 is TGTGCCAGCAGCGTACCGACAGGAGCTGAAGAGACCCAGTACTTC. This gives the protein CASSVPTGAEETQYF.

This clonotype was seen more than once but under ten times. The rearrangement joins TRBV20-1 to TRBJ1-1, with D unresolved. CDR1 and CDR2 (germline): DFQATT, SNEGSKA (reference sequence). CDR3 length equals 11 residues. The CDR3 region is CSVRFTTEAFF. Here the CDR3 DNA reads TGCAGCGTAAGATTTACCACTGAAGCTTTCTTT.

This clonotype was detected ten times or more. This rearrangement joins TRBV5-1 to TRBJ1-2, with 9 positions matching TRBD1. This CDR3 region has 17 residues. V was pared by 4 bases and J by 5 bases, with 15 bases of the junction left unmatched. CDR1 and CDR2 from the germline V gene are SGHRS and YFSETQ. This CDR3 reads CASSPVGLSDRGYGYTF. The CDR3 DNA sequence: TGCGCCAGCAGCCCAGTAGGTTTGTCGGACAGGGGTTATGGCTACACCTTC.

V is TRBV12-3 or TRBV12-4 and J is TRBJ1-4, with a tentative D call TRBD1 (5 bases). The CDR3 is 15 residues long. V shed 4 bases and J shed 5 bases, with 14 bases lying between them. The CDR3 bases are TGTGCCAGCAGTTACGACGACAGTCTAAATGAAAAACTGTTTTTT. It specifies CASSYDDSLNEKLFF.

This clonotype was observed at least ten times. The chain combines TRBV2 with TRBJ2-5; D is possibly TRBD2 (6 bases). Germline CDR1 SNHLY, CDR2 FYNNEI. V gave up 11 bases and J gave up 5 bases, with 15 bases separating them. The CDR3 has 12 amino acids. The CDR3 coding sequence is TGTGCCGCGGGGTACATCGTTGAGACCCAGTACTTC. This codes for CAAGYIVETQYF.

This clonotype was counted a few times. The DNA for the CDR3 is TGTGCCAGCAGCGCTCTACTGGGGCCCCAGCATTTT. Amino acid sequence: CASSALLGPQHF. J is TRBJ1-5 and V is TRBV7-9; D is undetermined. Germline V gives CDR1 SEHNR, CDR2 FQNEAQ (reference sequence). This CDR3 has 12 residues. Trimming removed 5 bases from V and 9 bases from J, with 11 bases in between.

This clonotype was counted at least ten times. CDR3 loop: CASSNRAANEKLFF. The CDR3 nucleotides read TGTGCCAGTAGTAACCGGGCCGCGAATGAAAAACTGTTTTTT. V is TRBV19 and J is TRBJ1-4; D gene uncertain. CDR1 and CDR2 (germline): LNHDA, SQIVND (reference sequence). Trimming pared 4 bases from V and 5 bases from J, leaving 11 bases between. This CDR3 has 14 amino acids.

This clonotype has a handful of counts. The V call is TRBV29-1, the J call TRBJ2-7; tentative D call: TRBD2 (6 bases). V dropped 4 bases and J dropped 1 base, with 17 bases sitting between them. CDR3 length: 15 amino acids. The germline CDR1 and CDR2 sequences are SQVTM and ANQGSEA. This CDR3 is CSVAGEAGPSYEQYF. CDR3 in DNA: TGCAGCGTTGCCGGGGAGGCAGGGCCTTCCTACGAGCAGTACTTC.

This clonotype came up a few times. CDR3 DNA sequence: TGCAGTGCTGCCGACAGCACCGCAAAATATTCACCCCTCCACTTT. Translation: CSAADSTAKYSPLHF. The V gene is TRBV20-1, the J gene TRBJ1-6, with TRBD1 as a possible D gene (5 bases). The ends were cut back, 5 bases at V and 8 bases at J, with 19 bases in the middle. CDR3 length: 15 amino acids. CDR1 is DFQATT, CDR2 SNEGSKA, per germline (reference sequence).